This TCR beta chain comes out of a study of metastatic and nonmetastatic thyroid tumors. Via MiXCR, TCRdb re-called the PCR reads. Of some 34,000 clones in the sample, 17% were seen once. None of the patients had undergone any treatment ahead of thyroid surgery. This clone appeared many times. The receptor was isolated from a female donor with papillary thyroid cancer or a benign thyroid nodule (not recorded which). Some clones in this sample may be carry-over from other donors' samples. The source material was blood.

The CDR3 DNA follows: TGTGCCAGCTCGCCCCGGGATGCAGATACGCAGTATTTT. Translating gives CASSPRDADTQYF. This rearrangement joins TRBV18 to TRBJ2-3; the D gene is possibly TRBD2 (5 bases). V dropped 6 bases and J dropped 4 bases, with 11 bases sitting between them. CDR1 is KGHSH, CDR2 LQKENI, per germline. CDR3 length: 13 amino acids.